The entry that follows covers one T cell receptor beta chain sequence. Germline lookup yields CDR1 SGHAT and CDR2 FQNNGV. The J segment lost 7 bases and the V segment lost 1 base, leaving 5 bases of the junction unmatched. This CDR3 comprises 16 residues. Seattle participants joined during active infection and were tracked over time. The authors' processing: Estimates of nucleated cell counts were drawn from the amplification of reference gene primers. Only in-frame clones appear in the TCRdb table, and some are missing; sequencing was by immunoSEQ multiplex PCR. V, J and clone size are taken as reported in that table, and D and trimming were inferred from the DNA itself. The sample holds more than 250,000 clones, about 90% seen once. This sample is part of a study of blood T cell repertoires in COVID-19. Whole-study context: The samples span acute and convalescent COVID-19 from the United States, Italy and Spain. T cells, B-cell-depleted T cells, or PBMCs supplied cDNA or gDNA.

The chain has TRBV11-2 and TRBJ2-1; 12 bases match TRBD2. Sequencing was carried out using peripheral blood. The TCR comes from a woman between 45 and 65 years old with COVID-19, enrolled during active disease. CDR3 bases: TGTGCCAGCAGCTTAGCTAGCGGGAGGGCCGAAAATGAGCAGTTCTTC. It yields the protein CASSLASGRAENEQFF.